The 15 T cell receptor beta chains reported below all come from one sample, sequenced in a study of T cells after posttransplantation cyclophosphamide. Using immunoSEQ multiplex PCR, the repertoire was profiled, and TCRdb retains in-frame clones only, with some absent. Of approximately 50,000 clones listed, 94% are singletons. Sequenced input: PBMCs. The source is a woman aged 30 to 39 in good health and a related stem cell transplant donor.

The chain carries TRBV30 and TRBJ2-1; D unclear. Germline CDR1 GTSNPN, CDR2 SVGIG (reference sequence). Trimming took off 1 base at V and 6 bases at J, with 4 bases between the two ends. This CDR3 comprises 11 residues. The CDR3 coding sequence is TGTGCCTGGAGTGCCTCCAATGAGCAGTTCTTC. This encodes CAWSASNEQFF.

The CDR3 region is CASKEAGVGGTEAFF. In DNA form, the CDR3 reads TGTGCCAGCAAGGAGGCGGGGGTTGGGGGGACTGAAGCTTTCTTT. The chain uses TRBV7-8 and TRBJ1-1; D perhaps matches TRBD1 (5 bases). Germline V gene data show CDR1 as SGHVS and CDR2 as FQNEAQ. This CDR3 contains 15 residues. V was cut by 7 bases and J by 5 bases, with 20 bases left in between.

The chain couples TRBV9 to TRBJ1-6; D possibly corresponds to TRBD1 (6 bases). Germline CDR1 is SGDLS and CDR2 is YYNGEE. CDR3 length: 13 residues. Trimming removed 4 bases at V and 7 bases at J, with 9 bases between. CDR3 DNA: TGTGCCAGCAGCCAGACAGGAAATTCACCCCTCCACTTT. Its protein is CASSQTGNSPLHF.

The chain carries TRBV30 and TRBJ1-2, with D perhaps TRBD1 (6 bases). The CDR3 consists of 12 residues. V lost 4 bases and J lost 8, with 14 bases in between. The V gene's germline CDR1 is GTSNPN and CDR2 SVGIG (reference sequence). The CDR3 coding sequence is TGTGCCTGGAATATCGGGGGGCCGGGCTACACCTTC. Translating it yields CAWNIGGPGYTF.

The rearrangement links TRBV9 to TRBJ2-1; TRBD2 aligns across 9 bases. The germline gives CDR1 SGDLS, CDR2 YYNGEE. The CDR3 extends over 21 amino acids. The junction had 26 bases not matched to a gene; V was cut back by 3 bases and J by 7 bases. The CDR3 reads CASSGPSPAGGGTPALNEQFF. The DNA of the CDR3 is TGTGCCAGCAGCGGGCCCTCACCAGCGGGGGGCGGGACCCCCGCCTTGAATGAGCAGTTCTTC.

The chain uses TRBV7-6 and TRBJ1-4; maybe TRBD1 (5 bases). Germline V CDR1 and CDR2: SGHVS, FNYEAQ. The CDR3 is 13 amino acids. V shed 1 base and J shed 8 bases, with 8 bases lying between them. As DNA, the CDR3 is TGTGCCAGCAGCTTAGTCAGGGAAGAAAAACTGTTTTTT. It encodes CASSLVREEKLFF.

The chain combines TRBV7-7 with TRBJ2-5; the match to TRBD2 covers 7 bases. V lost 5 bases to trimming and J lost 1 base; unmatched junction nucleotides: 4. Germline lookup yields CDR1 SSHAT and CDR2 FNYEAQ (reference sequence). This CDR3 has 14 amino acids. The CDR3 spells CASSRTSGQETQYF. CDR3 DNA: TGTGCCAGCAGCCGGACTAGTGGCCAAGAGACCCAGTACTTC.

This rearrangement joins TRBV28 to TRBJ2-3, with TRBD1 identical over 8 bases. This CDR3 is built from 15 residues. V shed 6 bases, J shed 2 bases, and the junction held 7 bases outside the gene matches. CDR1 and CDR2 from the germline V gene are MDHEN and SYDVKM. The CDR3 DNA is TGTGCCAGCAGCCCCCCGGACAGGGACACAGATACGCAGTATTTT. Amino acid sequence: CASSPPDRDTDTQYF.

This clone was seen a single time. The chain joins TRBV18 to TRBJ2-2; 8 positions match TRBD1. The CDR3 contains 15 residues. CDR1 is KGHSH and CDR2 is LQKENI in the germline V gene. With 6 bases clipped from V and 1 base from J, the junction kept 4 bases outside the gene matches. CDR3 in amino acids: CASSSGTGNTGELFF. The CDR3 coding sequence is TGTGCCAGCTCGTCCGGGACAGGGAACACCGGGGAGCTGTTTTTT.

The chain is built from TRBV28 and TRBJ2-1, with D possibly TRBD1 on 6 matching bases. With 2 bases removed from V and 0 bases from J, the gap between germline ends came to 14 bases. The germline CDR1 and CDR2 sequences are MDHEN and SYDVKM. This CDR3 has 17 amino acids. The CDR3 protein is CASSLRRQAGSYNEQFF. The CDR3 DNA reads as TGTGCCAGCAGTTTACGCCGACAGGCAGGCTCCTACAATGAGCAGTTCTTC.

Only one count was recorded for this clone. The chain is built from TRBV29-1 and TRBJ1-1; D possibly corresponds to TRBD1 (6 bases). The length of the CDR3 is 13 residues. Germline V lookup: CDR1 SQVTM, CDR2 ANQGSEA. V lost 5 bases to trimming and J lost 4 bases, with 14 bases between them. The CDR3 nucleotides are TGCAGCGTTAACAGGGTGAGGACCACTGAAGCTTTCTTT. Protein product: CSVNRVRTTEAFF.

J is TRBJ1-1 and V is TRBV18; D gene unclear. Between the trimmed V and J ends, which lost 4 bases and 2 bases, there was a span of 11 bases. The length of the CDR3 is 14 residues. CDR1 is KGHSH, CDR2 LQKENI, per germline. CDR3 residues: CASSRAARNTEAFF. CDR3 coding DNA: TGTGCCAGCTCACGGGCAGCCCGAAACACTGAAGCTTTCTTT.

This clone was found once. The rearrangement joins TRBV5-4 to TRBJ2-2; 7 bases align to TRBD1. Germline V gene sequence: CDR1 SGHNT, CDR2 YYREEE (reference sequence). This CDR3 contains 16 residues. Losses at the gene ends were 0 bases for V and 2 bases for J; bases not matched to a gene: 4. The CDR3 DNA reads as TGTGCCAGCAGCTTGGCTAGGGGGCCTAACACCGGGGAGCTGTTTTTT. Protein: CASSLARGPNTGELFF. The full variable domain, in which reference TRBV5-4 and TRBJ2-2 provide the parts outside the CDR3, is ETGVTQSPTHLIKTRGQQVTLRCSSQSGHNTVSWYQQALGQGPQFIFQYYREEENGRGNFPPRFSGLQFPNYSSELNVNALELDDSALYLCASSLARGPNTGELFFGEGSRLTVL.

The chain links TRBV15 to TRBJ1-5; the D is unclear. V was pared by 1 base and J by 7 bases, with 17 bases between. CDR3 length: 16 residues. Per germline, CDR1 LNHNV and CDR2 YYDKDF (reference sequence). CDR3 region: CATSRVRESLQQPQHF. In DNA, the CDR3 is TGTGCCACCAGCAGAGTAAGGGAGTCGTTACAACAGCCCCAGCATTTT. Supplemented by reference TRBV15 and TRBJ1-5, the full variable domain reads DAMVIQNPRYQVTQFGKPVTLSCSQTLNHNVMYWYQQKSSQAPKLLFHYYDKDFNNEADTPDNFQSRRPNTSFCFLDIRSPGLGDTAMYLCATSRVRESLQQPQHFGDGTRLSIL.

The genes are TRBV7-6 and TRBJ2-5; weak D call: TRBD1 (6 bases). V dropped 5 bases and J dropped 5 bases, with 15 bases sitting between them. Germline-derived CDR1 and CDR2 are SGHVS and FNYEAQ. The CDR3 covers 14 residues. The CDR3 DNA reads as TGTGCCAGCAGCCCCACCACAGGGTTGGAGACCCAGTACTTC. This encodes CASSPTTGLETQYF.